These 4 T cell receptor beta chains came from one sample sequenced in a study of blood T cell repertoires in COVID-19. Using immunoSEQ multiplex PCR, the repertoire was profiled, and TCRdb retains in-frame clones only, with some absent. The profile shows 130,000 to 150,000 clones, around four fifths of them singletons. Sequencing was carried out using peripheral blood. The receptors derive from a human donor in a cohort sampled during active COVID-19.

This sequence joins TRBV28 and TRBJ1-6; D is perhaps TRBD1 (5 bases). The V gene's germline CDR1 is MDHEN and CDR2 SYDVKM. V was cut by 7 bases and J by 8 bases, with 15 bases left in between. The CDR3 covers 14 residues. The chain's CDR3 is CASTEDPRDSPLHF. The CDR3 DNA reads TGTGCCAGCACCGAGGACCCCAGGGATTCACCCCTCCACTTT.

J is TRBJ2-1 and V is TRBV5-6, with 10 bases aligning to TRBD1. Germline values: CDR1 SGHDT, CDR2 YYEEEE. The CDR3 runs 17 residues. V lost 0 bases to trimming and J lost 11 bases; unmatched junction nucleotides: 14. CDR3 nucleotide sequence: TGTGCCAGCAGCTTGGCCCCCGGACAGGGGGTTTTCATGCAGCAGTTCTTC. Its protein is CASSLAPGQGVFMQQFF.

This clone was seen only a few times. J is TRBJ1-5 and V is TRBV10-3; tentatively, D is TRBD1 (6 bases). Trimming took 2 bases from V and 3 from J, leaving 8 bases between them. Germline CDR1 and CDR2: ENHRY and SYGVKD. The CDR3 has 14 amino acids. The CDR3 sequence: CAISEGGTNQPQHF. CDR3 DNA: TGTGCCATCAGTGAGGGGGGCACCAATCAGCCCCAGCATTTT.

The chain joins TRBV6-6 to TRBJ1-2; D is possibly TRBD1 (5 bases). The CDR3 contains 14 residues. V was shortened by 0 bases and J by 4 bases, with 9 bases between the two germline ends. CDR1 and CDR2 (germline): MNHNY, SVGAGI (reference sequence). For the CDR3, the DNA is TGTGCCAGCAGTTACTCAACAGGAGCCTATGGCTACACCTTC. Protein: CASSYSTGAYGYTF.